The 25 T cell receptor beta chains below all came from one sample that was sequenced in a study of T cells in tuberculosis. This table comes from immunoSEQ multiplex PCR, and its TCRdb copy is limited to in-frame clones, with some not included. This table holds fewer than 35,000 clones, around 95% found once. The specimen was PBMCs. The receptors come from a donor between 10 and 29 years old with latent tuberculosis or without tuberculosis infection.

The rearrangement uses TRBV14 and TRBJ2-1; perhaps TRBD2 as D (6 bases). The CDR3 runs to 20 residues. From germline, CDR1 is SGHDN and CDR2 FVKESK. Between the trimmed V and J ends, which lost 1 base and 4 bases, there was a span of 26 bases. The CDR3 region is CASSQGMGGKLAETYNEQFF. Written as DNA, the CDR3 is TGTGCCAGCAGCCAAGGTATGGGAGGAAAATTAGCGGAAACTTACAATGAGCAGTTCTTC.

V and J are TRBV10-1 and TRBJ2-2; D call uncertain. Germline V gene data show CDR1 as WNHNN and CDR2 as SYGVQD (reference sequence). The CDR3 has 15 amino acids. V lost 4 bases to trimming and J lost 4 bases, with 13 bases between them. CDR3 in amino acids: CASSGSVAPTGELFF. CDR3 nucleotide sequence: TGCGCCAGCAGTGGTTCGGTAGCACCCACCGGGGAGCTGTTTTTT.

V is TRBV28 and J is TRBJ1-1, with 9 bases matching TRBD1. CDR3 length: 13 amino acids. The V and J ends lost 8 bases and 9 bases, in that order; junction bases with no gene match: 10. CDR1 is MDHEN, CDR2 SYDVKM, per germline. CDR3 bases: TGTGCCAGCCTAATGGGACAGGGAACGCAAGCTTTCTTT. This codes for CASLMGQGTQAFF.

The chain recombines TRBV7-3 with TRBJ2-3, with D tentatively TRBD2 (5 bases). The CDR3 sequence is 15 residues long. V shed 4 bases and J shed 2 bases, with 13 bases lying between them. The germline gives CDR1 SGHTA, CDR2 FQGTGA. The CDR3 spells CASSSRTGNTDTQYF. The DNA of the CDR3 is TGTGCCAGCAGCTCACGGACTGGTAACACAGATACGCAGTATTTT.

This chain joins TRBV29-1 and TRBJ1-1; TRBD1 aligns across 7 bases. This CDR3 region has 13 residues. CDR1 is SQVTM, CDR2 ANQGSEA, per germline. J lost 4 bases, V lost 6 bases, and 8 bases had no gene match. CDR3 residues: CSVGGPGGTEAFF. The CDR3, as DNA: TGCAGCGTGGGTGGTCCAGGGGGCACTGAAGCTTTCTTT.

The rearrangement links TRBV5-8 to TRBJ2-2, with 8 bases matching TRBD1. CDR1 is SGHTS, CDR2 YDEGEE, per germline. The CDR3 runs to 15 residues. J was trimmed by 3 bases and V by 6 bases; bases with no gene match: 7. CDR3 amino acids: CASTRTGIYTGELFF. CDR3 nucleotide sequence: TGTGCCAGCACCCGGACAGGGATATACACCGGGGAGCTGTTTTTT.

The CDR3 sequence: CASSLGGENEQFF. CDR3 coding DNA: TGCGCCAGCAGCTTGGGTGGGGAGAATGAGCAGTTCTTC. The chain couples TRBV5-1 to TRBJ2-1, with D maybe TRBD2 (5 bases). This CDR3 has 13 amino acids. The germline V and J ends were trimmed by 0 bases and 7 bases, with 8 bases remaining between them. CDR1 and CDR2 from the germline V gene are SGHRS and YFSETQ.

The CDR3 loop is CAGGVQETQYF. The CDR3 nucleotides read TGTGCCGGAGGGGTCCAAGAGACCCAGTACTTC. This chain joins TRBV2 and TRBJ2-5; a weak D match, TRBD2 (6 bases). Germline CDR1 and CDR2: SNHLY and FYNNEI. V lost 11 bases to trimming and J lost 1 base, with 8 bases between them. This CDR3 has 11 amino acids. The complete variable domain, with remaining parts taken from reference TRBV2 and TRBJ2-5, reads EPEVTQTPSHQVTQMGQEVILRCVPISNHLYFYWYRQILGQKVEFLVSFYNNEISEKSEIFDDQFSVERPDGSNFTLKIRSTKLEDSAMYFCAGGVQETQYFGPGTRLLVL.

CDR3 in amino acids: CASSPEGGGTDTQYF. As DNA, the CDR3 is TGTGCCAGCAGTCCCGAAGGGGGGGGCACAGATACGCAGTATTTT. The chain combines TRBV27 with TRBJ2-3; D is possibly TRBD2 (7 bases). Germline CDR1 is MNHEY and CDR2 is SMNVEV (reference sequence). The length of the CDR3 is 15 residues. Trimming shortened V by 5 bases and J by 1 base, and 13 bases separated the two germline ends.

The rearrangement joins TRBV2 to TRBJ1-3; D ambiguous. The CDR3 sequence is 15 residues long. Germline V gene lookup returns CDR1 SNHLY and CDR2 FYNNEI. V gave up 5 bases and J gave up 2 bases, with 13 bases separating them. In DNA form, the CDR3 reads TGTGCCAGCAGTATACAGTTGTACACTGGAAACACCATATATTTT. It encodes CASSIQLYTGNTIYF.

V gene TRBV11-2 combines with J gene TRBJ1-5; D gene uncertain. The germline CDR1 and CDR2 sequences are SGHAT and FQNNGV. This CDR3 contains 13 residues. Trimming removed 5 bases at V and 1 base at J, with 6 bases between. The CDR3 region has the DNA TGTGCCAGCAGCCCCCGGAGCAATCAGCCCCAGCATTTT. This gives the protein CASSPRSNQPQHF. Full variable domain (outside the CDR3, taken from reference TRBV11-2 and TRBJ1-5): EAGVAQSPRYKIIEKRQSVAFWCNPISGHATLYWYQQILGQGPKLLIQFQNNGVVDDSQLPKDRFSAERLKGVDSTLKIQPAKLEDSAVYLCASSPRSNQPQHFGDGTRLSIL.

V gene TRBV30 combines with J gene TRBJ1-1, with D possibly matching TRBD1 (5 bases). CDR3 length: 13 amino acids. V gave up 5 bases and J gave up 0 bases, with 10 bases separating them. CDR1 and CDR2 from the germline V gene are GTSNPN and SVGIG (reference sequence). CDR3 nucleotide sequence: TGTGCCTGGTGTCGACAGATGAACACTGAAGCTTTCTTT. The encoded protein is CAWCRQMNTEAFF.

The chain couples TRBV28 to TRBJ1-6, with 7 bases fitting TRBD1. Unmatched junction bases numbered 6, after V lost 6 bases and J lost 7 bases. CDR1 and CDR2 (germline): MDHEN, SYDVKM. The CDR3 is 14 amino acids. The DNA of the CDR3 is TGTGCCAGCAGATACAGGGGCGGGAATTCACCCCTCCACTTT. This sequence encodes CASRYRGGNSPLHF.

The chain combines TRBV27 with TRBJ1-1; D unresolved. Trimming removed 3 bases at V and 1 base at J, with 12 bases between. Germline CDR1 is MNHEY and CDR2 is SMNVEV (reference sequence). The CDR3 covers 15 residues. CDR3 in DNA: TGTGCCAGCAGTTTGTTTAAGCTGCCGAACACTGAAGCTTTCTTT. This codes for CASSLFKLPNTEAFF.

This clone appeared once. This rearrangement joins TRBV5-1 to TRBJ1-2; TRBD1 aligns across 8 bases. Germline-derived CDR1 and CDR2 are SGHRS and YFSETQ. The length of the CDR3 is 18 residues. Trimming cost V 2 bases and J 3 bases; bases outside gene matches: 15. The CDR3 reads CASSFAGQGTSSYYGYTF. In DNA form, the CDR3 reads TGCGCCAGCAGCTTTGCTGGACAGGGTACCTCGAGCTACTATGGCTACACCTTC.

The genes are TRBV28 and TRBJ1-3; D uncertain. The germline V gene encodes CDR1 MDHEN and CDR2 SYDVKM. This CDR3 region has 13 residues. Trimming left V 5 bases short and J 7 bases short, with 12 bases between. CDR3 DNA: TGTGCCAGCAGTACCATGTCCGGGAACACCATATATTTT. It translates to CASSTMSGNTIYF.

The gene calls are TRBV6-5 and TRBJ2-3, with TRBD2 as a possible D gene (6 bases). Germline V gives CDR1 MNHEY, CDR2 SVGAGI. The CDR3 spans 15 residues. The V and J ends lost 6 bases and 2 bases respectively, with 15 bases between them. In DNA form, the CDR3 reads TGTGCCAGCAGGCGGGGACGGACCTCCACAGATACGCAGTATTTT. Protein product: CASRRGRTSTDTQYF.

The chain uses TRBV27 and TRBJ2-7; 11 bases are a match to TRBD1. CDR1 and CDR2 (germline): MNHEY, SMNVEV (reference sequence). V trimming: 3 bases; J trimming: 2 bases; junction bases outside the gene matches: 12. The CDR3 is made up of 18 amino acids. This CDR3 reads CASSFRTGGAGAPYEQYF. DNA of the CDR3: TGTGCCAGCAGTTTTAGGACAGGGGGCGCGGGAGCGCCCTACGAGCAGTACTTC.

This chain joins TRBV10-2 and TRBJ1-2; 10 nucleotides line up with TRBD1. V dropped 4 bases and J dropped 3; count of bases not matched to a gene: 5. The CDR3 runs 15 residues. CDR1 is WSHSY and CDR2 is SAAADI in the germline V gene. The CDR3 region is CASSVRDRGYYGYTF. In DNA form, the CDR3 reads TGCGCCAGCAGTGTACGGGACAGGGGATACTATGGCTACACCTTC.

J is TRBJ2-5 and V is TRBV6-5; D gene ambiguous. V lost 6 bases and J 5 bases, leaving 13 bases between the germline ends. Per the germline V gene, CDR1 is MNHEY and CDR2 is SVGAGI. There are 13 residues in the CDR3. For the CDR3, the DNA is TGTGCCAGCAGAAAGACACTCCGGGAGACCCAGTACTTC. Translated, it gives CASRKTLRETQYF.

This chain uses TRBV19 with TRBJ2-5; 14 bases match TRBD2. The junction had 8 bases not matched to a gene; V was cut back by 10 bases and J by 4 bases. Germline CDR1 LNHDA, CDR2 SQIVND (reference sequence). The CDR3 is made up of 15 amino acids. The CDR3 loop is CATRLAGGPRETQYF. CDR3 in DNA: TGTGCCACCAGACTAGCGGGGGGGCCAAGAGAGACCCAGTACTTC. The variable domain in full, completed from reference TRBV19 and TRBJ2-5, reads DGGITQSPKYLFRKEGQNVTLSCEQNLNHDAMYWYRQDPGQGLRLIYYSQIVNDFQKGDIAEGYSVSREKKESFPLTVTSAQKNPTAFYLCATRLAGGPRETQYFGPGTRLLVL.

This chain links TRBV4-1 with TRBJ2-1; 12 bases agree with TRBD2. The J segment lost 15 bases and the V segment lost 1 base, leaving 13 bases of the junction unmatched. This CDR3 has 16 amino acids. Germline CDR1 reads MGHRA; CDR2 reads YSYEKL. CDR3 bases: TGCGCCAGCAGCCAAGGGTCTAGCGGGAGGGCTGAGACGTGGTTCTTC. This codes for CASSQGSSGRAETWFF.

The chain recombines TRBV2 with TRBJ2-5, with 8 bases lining up with TRBD2. The CDR3 contains 15 residues. V gave up 2 bases and J gave up 3 bases; unmatched junction bases: 5. CDR1 SNHLY and CDR2 FYNNEI come from the germline V gene. The CDR3 coding sequence is TGTGCCAGCAGTGAATGGCTAGCGGGCAAAGAGACCCAGTACTTC. It is translated as CASSEWLAGKETQYF.

The V gene is TRBV25-1, the J gene TRBJ2-1; TRBD2 aligns across 8 bases. The junction had 9 bases not matched to a gene; V was cut back by 3 bases and J by 2 bases. This CDR3 region has 17 residues. The V gene's germline CDR1 is MGHDK and CDR2 SYGVNS. The CDR3 loop reads CASSDPTRGGTYNEQFF. CDR3 bases: TGTGCCAGCAGTGACCCGACCCGGGGGGGGACCTACAATGAGCAGTTCTTC. The full variable domain, its missing parts supplied by reference TRBV25-1 and TRBJ2-1, is EADIYQTPRYLVIGTGKKITLECSQTMGHDKMYWYQQDPGMELHLIHYSYGVNSTEKGDLSSESTVSRIRTEHFPLTLESARPSHTSQYLCASSDPTRGGTYNEQFFGPGTRLTVL.

The genes are TRBV27 and TRBJ2-1, with D possibly TRBD1 on 6 matching bases. The CDR3 contains 15 residues. CDR1 and CDR2 from the germline V gene are MNHEY and SMNVEV (reference sequence). V was cut by 7 bases and J by 0 bases, with 13 bases left in between. The CDR3 loop reads CASNPPDSSYNEQFF. The CDR3 DNA sequence: TGTGCCAGCAACCCCCCGGACAGCTCCTACAATGAGCAGTTCTTC.